This is a list of T cell receptor beta chains from one sample in a study of glioma-infiltrating T cells after dendritic cell vaccination. The protocol was immunoSEQ multiplex PCR, while the TCRdb copy is restricted to in-frame clones and leaves out a portion. Of 100,000 to 120,000 clones listed, 85% to 90% were seen once; the top ten hold more than 2.5%. Sequencing was performed on blood, taken after dendritic cell vaccination. The receptor source for this set is a human donor with glioblastoma. Each CDR3 is given with its conserved first and last residue. D genes are given only for firm matches. The listing skips clone size in some rows; elsewhere it reads once, few, many or a size class.

J | D | size | V | CDR3 | DNA
TRBJ2-2 | TRBD1 | - | TRBV7-3 | CASSIGQGALSGELFF | TGTGCCAGCAGCATCGGACAGGGGGCTTTATCCGGGGAGCTGTTTTTT
TRBJ1-4 | - | - | TRBV5-1 | CASSLALNEKLFF | TGCGCCAGCAGCTTGGCCCTTAATGAAAAACTGTTTTTT
TRBJ2-7 | TRBD2 | - | TRBV4-1 | CASSQPTSGPFREQYF | TGCGCCAGCAGCCAACCAACTAGCGGGCCCTTTAGGGAGCAGTACTTC
TRBJ1-4 | - | once | TRBV6-1 | CASSEARGVNEKLFF | TGTGCCAGCAGTGAGGCACGGGGGGTTAATGAAAAACTGTTTTTT
TRBJ2-2 | - | once | TRBV27 | CASSRLTGRVAGELFF | TGTGCCAGCAGCCGCCTTACAGGTCGGGTGGCCGGGGAGCTGTTTTTT
TRBJ2-7 | TRBD1 | - | TRBV5-8 | CASTGQVLFYEQYF | TGTGCCAGCACCGGACAGGTTCTATTCTACGAGCAGTACTTC
TRBJ2-4 | TRBD1 | once | TRBV5-1 | CASSFTGQGKENIQYF | TGCGCCAGCAGCTTTACGGGACAGGGGAAGGAAAACATTCAGTACTTC
TRBJ2-7 | TRBD1 | - | TRBV19 | CASSIATGQTFSYEQYF | TGTGCCAGTAGTATAGCCACGGGACAGACCTTCTCCTACGAGCAGTACTTC
TRBJ2-3 | TRBD1 | - | TRBV7-3 | CASSAEDRQAQYF | TGTGCCAGCAGCGCGGAGGACAGGCAAGCGCAGTATTTT
TRBJ2-1 | TRBD2 | - | TRBV27 | CASSPGAGEAGGSPQFF | TGTGCCAGCAGTCCAGGAGCCGGGGAAGCGGGGGGCTCCCCCCAGTTCTTC
TRBJ1-1 | TRBD1 | - | TRBV28 | CASRRQGRGLMNTEAFF | TGTGCCAGCAGGCGACAGGGAAGGGGGCTAATGAACACTGAAGCTTTCTTT
TRBJ2-7 | TRBD1 | - | TRBV29-1 | CSVVVRGLGYEQYF | TGCAGCGTTGTGGTCAGGGGGCTAGGGTACGAGCAGTACTTC
TRBJ1-5 | TRBD1 | - | TRBV7-9 | CASSSTDRENQPQHF | TGTGCCAGCAGCTCAACCGACAGGGAGAATCAGCCCCAGCATTTT
TRBJ1-2 | - | - | TRBV5-1 | CASSYGGYGYTF | TGCGCCAGCAGCTACGGGGGTTATGGCTACACCTTC
TRBJ2-7 | - | - | TRBV5-1 | CASSSSGFGEQYF | TGCGCCAGCAGCTCAAGCGGTTTTGGAGAGCAGTACTTC
TRBJ1-2 | TRBD1 | - | TRBV11-3 | CASSPLEEFGTANYGYTF | TGTGCCAGCAGCCCCTTAGAGGAATTTGGGACAGCTAACTATGGCTACACCTTC
TRBJ1-2 | - | - | TRBV6-5 | CASRTRPGGSDGYTF | TGTGCCAGCAGGACCAGACCGGGGGGGTCTGATGGCTACACCTTC
TRBJ1-3 | - | - | TRBV4-2 | CASSQDRGADTIYF | TGTGCCAGCAGCCAAGATCGTGGGGCCGACACCATATATTTT
TRBJ1-1 | - | - | TRBV18 | CASSIPGNTEAFF | TGTGCCAGCTCAATTCCGGGGAACACTGAAGCTTTCTTT
TRBJ2-7 | TRBD1 | - | TRBV2 | CASSEAVRTGLYEQYF | TGTGCCAGCAGTGAAGCGGTAAGGACAGGGTTGTACGAGCAGTACTTC
TRBJ2-5 | - | - | TRBV18 | CATNGAGETQYF | TGTGCCACCAACGGAGCGGGAGAGACCCAGTACTTC
TRBJ1-2 | TRBD1 | - | TRBV4-2 | CASSQRGTGGDYGYTF | TGTGCCAGCAGCCAAAGGGGGACAGGGGGCGATTATGGCTACACCTTC
TRBJ1-6 | - | - | TRBV11-2 | CASSSDSINNSPLHF | TGTGCCAGCAGCTCCGACTCAATCAACAATTCACCCCTCCACTTT
TRBJ2-7 | - | - | TRBV29-1 | CSAGEGGYEQYF | TGCAGCGCTGGGGAGGGGGGGTACGAGCAGTACTTC
TRBJ2-7 | TRBD2 | - | TRBV6-5 | CASSYGLAREQYF | TGTGCCAGCAGTTATGGACTAGCGCGGGAGCAGTACTTC
TRBJ2-3 | TRBD1 | - | TRBV7-9 | CASSISTGGNTDTQYF | TGTGCCAGCAGCATATCGACAGGGGGGAATACAGATACGCAGTATTTT
TRBJ2-2 | - | - | TRBV9 | CASNPANTGELFF | TGTGCCAGTAATCCGGCGAACACCGGGGAGCTGTTTTTT
TRBJ2-3 | - | - | TRBV30 | CAWSLTGDTQYF | TGTGCCTGGAGCCTAACGGGGGATACGCAGTATTTT
TRBJ2-3 | TRBD1 | - | TRBV11-3 | CASSDRADTQYF | TGTGCCAGCAGCGACAGGGCAGATACGCAGTATTTT
TRBJ2-6 | - | - | TRBV19 | CASSLTVSGANVLTF | TGTGCCAGTAGTCTCACGGTCTCTGGGGCCAACGTCCTGACTTTC
TRBJ1-5 | TRBD1 | - | TRBV5-5 | CASSLGTGFDQPQHF | TGTGCCAGCAGCTTGGGGACAGGGTTCGATCAGCCCCAGCATTTT
TRBJ2-2 | TRBD2 | - | TRBV27 | CASSPGLAEANTGELFF | TGTGCCAGCAGTCCGGGACTAGCGGAGGCGAACACCGGGGAGCTGTTTTTT
TRBJ2-5 | TRBD2 | - | TRBV19 | CASSLRSGSGETQYF | TGTGCCAGTAGTCTCCGTAGCGGGAGTGGGGAGACCCAGTACTTC
TRBJ1-1 | TRBD1 | - | TRBV9 | CASSSGTGEAFF | TGTGCCAGCAGCTCCGGGACAGGTGAAGCTTTCTTT
TRBJ2-7 | TRBD1 | - | TRBV13 | CASSWTGTGSYEQYF | TGTGCCAGCAGCTGGACCGGGACAGGCTCCTACGAGCAGTACTTC
TRBJ1-5 | TRBD1 | - | TRBV5-1 | CASSLGGTGSNQPQHF | TGCGCCAGCAGCTTGGGCGGGACAGGAAGCAATCAGCCCCAGCATTTT
TRBJ1-2 | - | - | TRBV7-9 | CASTIGINYGYTF | TGTGCCAGCACGATCGGGATTAACTATGGCTACACCTTC
TRBJ1-2 | TRBD1 | - | TRBV5-1 | CASSVSGTGNYGYTF | TGCGCCAGCAGCGTAAGCGGGACAGGGAATTATGGCTACACCTTC
TRBJ2-7 | - | few | TRBV12-5 | CASGLEITIYEQYF | TGTGCTAGTGGTTTGGAAATAACAATCTACGAGCAGTACTTC
TRBJ2-1 | TRBD2 | - | TRBV7-2 | CASSMAGTSSYNEQFF | TGTGCCAGCAGCATGGCCGGGACTAGCTCCTACAATGAGCAGTTCTTC
TRBJ1-5 | - | once | TRBV6-6 | CASNSPTVIPQHF | TGTGCCAGCAACAGCCCTACCGTTATACCCCAGCATTTT
TRBJ2-7 | - | - | TRBV7-6 | CASSLGGAAYEQYF | TGTGCCAGCAGCTTAGGCGGGGCGGCCTACGAGCAGTACTTC
TRBJ2-1 | TRBD2 | - | TRBV9 | CASSVAGGLYNEQFF | TGTGCCAGCAGCGTAGCGGGAGGACTATACAATGAGCAGTTCTTC
TRBJ2-7 | TRBD1 | - | TRBV19 | CATRGRQGLHEQYF | TGTGCCACCAGAGGCAGACAGGGCCTCCACGAGCAGTACTTC
TRBJ1-1 | - | - | TRBV27 | CASSLSTGITEAFF | TGTGCCAGCAGTTTATCGACGGGGATCACTGAAGCTTTCTTT
TRBJ2-7 | TRBD2 | once | TRBV30 | CAWSPAKVASGSHEQYF | TGTGCCTGGAGTCCTGCAAAGGTGGCTAGCGGGAGCCACGAGCAGTACTTC
TRBJ1-2 | TRBD1 | once | TRBV7-2 | CASSDYGDRGPGYTF | TGTGCCAGCAGCGACTATGGGGACAGGGGACCTGGCTACACCTTC
TRBJ1-5 | - | - | TRBV19 | CASSKQGPNQPQHF | TGTGCCAGTAGTAAACAGGGACCCAATCAGCCCCAGCATTTT